The TCR beta chain under discussion was sequenced for a study of blood T cell repertoires in COVID-19. Method: immunoSEQ multiplex PCR; TCRdb's copy keeps in-frame clones and lacks some. The data contain about 240,000 clones, 87% of them seen just once; the ten biggest clones take up roughly 2.6%. Losses at the gene ends were 5 bases for V and 3 bases for J; bases not matched to a gene: 5. The CDR3 runs 14 residues. Germline CDR1 and CDR2: SGHAT and FQDESV (reference sequence). The V gene is TRBV11-1, the J gene TRBJ1-2, with 8 bases aligning to TRBD1. The receptor comes from a woman aged 30 to 39 with acute COVID-19. The sample comprised PBMCs or T cells enriched from blood (not recorded which). The CDR3 DNA reads as TGTGCCAGCAGCAACCGACAGGGGTACTATGGCTACACCTTC. Protein sequence: CASSNRQGYYGYTF. Full variable domain (rest looked up from reference TRBV11-1 and TRBJ1-2): EAEVAQSPRYKITEKSQAVAFWCDPISGHATLYWYRQILGQGPELLVQFQDESVVDDSQLPKDRFSAERLKGVDSTLKIQPAELGDSAMYLCASSNRQGYYGYTFGSGTRLTVV.